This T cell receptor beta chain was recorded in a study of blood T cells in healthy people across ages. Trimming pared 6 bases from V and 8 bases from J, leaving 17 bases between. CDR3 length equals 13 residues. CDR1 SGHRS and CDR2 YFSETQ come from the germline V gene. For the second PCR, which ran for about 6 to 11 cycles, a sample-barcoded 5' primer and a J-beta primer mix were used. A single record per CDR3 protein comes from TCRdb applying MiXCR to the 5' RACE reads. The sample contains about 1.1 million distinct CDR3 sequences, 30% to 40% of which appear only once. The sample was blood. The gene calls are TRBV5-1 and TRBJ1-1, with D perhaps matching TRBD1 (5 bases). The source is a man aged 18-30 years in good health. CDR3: CASNLGTGTEAFF. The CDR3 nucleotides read TGCGCCAGCAACCTTGGCACCGGGACCGAAGCTTTCTTT.